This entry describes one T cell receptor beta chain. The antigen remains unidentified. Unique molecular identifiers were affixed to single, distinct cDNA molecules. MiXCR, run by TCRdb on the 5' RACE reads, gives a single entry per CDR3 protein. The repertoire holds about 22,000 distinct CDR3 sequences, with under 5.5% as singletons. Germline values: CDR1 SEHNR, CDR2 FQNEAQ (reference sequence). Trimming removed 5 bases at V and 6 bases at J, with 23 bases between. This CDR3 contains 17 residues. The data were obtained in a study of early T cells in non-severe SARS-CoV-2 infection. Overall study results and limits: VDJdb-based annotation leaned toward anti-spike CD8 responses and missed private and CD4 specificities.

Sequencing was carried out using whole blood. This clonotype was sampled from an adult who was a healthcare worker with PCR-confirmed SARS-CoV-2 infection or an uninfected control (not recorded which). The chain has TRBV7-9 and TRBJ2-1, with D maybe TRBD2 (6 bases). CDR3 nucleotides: TGTGCCAGCAGCCCTGATAAGGGCGCGGGGCCTGTCAATGAGCAGTTCTTC. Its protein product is CASSPDKGAGPVNEQFF.